This TCR beta chain was profiled in a study of CD8 T cells in ankylosing spondylitis. CDR3 length: 14 amino acids. Trimming at V came to 7 bases and at J to 5 bases, leaving 11 bases not matched to a gene. This clonotype showed up just a few times. Its antigen is not known. Study-wide results and limits: As reported, disease-linked clones showed significant enrichment in matched ankylosing spondylitis synovial fluid. Typical of ankylosing spondylitis blood, it appeared, was a TCR beta motif of roughly eight highly homologous variants. Peripheral blood samples showed relatively rare disease-linked clones, and these clones were CD8+.

For TCR beta, libraries came from quantitative 5'-RACE with molecular barcodes. TCRdb called the 5' RACE reads again in MiXCR, with one record for every CDR3 protein. Of over 600,000 distinct CDR3 sequences listed, around 19% are singletons. The chain has TRBV12-3 or TRBV12-4 and TRBJ2-7, with 7 bases that match TRBD1. Sequencing was carried out using blood, either unsorted or a sorted T cell fraction (not recorded which). This TCR was recovered from a male donor with ankylosing spondylitis. CDR3 amino acids: CASTIGQAGNEQYF. The DNA for the CDR3 is TGTGCCAGCACTATAGGACAGGCTGGTAACGAGCAGTACTTC.